One sample yielded the 6 T cell receptor beta chains listed below, sequenced in a study of blood T cell repertoires in COVID-19 (TCRdb year 2020). The method behind the library was the immunoSEQ multiplex PCR assay. TCRdb holds this immuneACCESS table with in-frame rearrangements only. Some clones are missing; in checked studies, unresolved V genes explain under half, and the rest has no known cause. The sample includes about 140,000 clones, with 84% observed a single time. More than 3% of the sample rests with the top ten. Sequenced input: PBMCs or T cells enriched from blood (not recorded which). These TCRs come from a woman between 50 and 59 years old with acute COVID-19.

The V and J genes are TRBV27 and TRBJ1-1, with TRBD1 matching over 11 bases. Germline CDR1 MNHEY, CDR2 SMNVEV (reference sequence). V lost 4 bases and J lost 5; bases outside the gene matches: 9. This CDR3 has 16 amino acids. CDR3 coding DNA: TGTGCCAGCAGTTCCAGGACAGGGGGCGCAAGGACTGAAGCTTTCTTT. This sequence encodes CASSSRTGGARTEAFF.

This chain links TRBV18 with TRBJ2-3; 14 bases map to TRBD2. V shed 3 bases, J shed 2 bases, and the junction held 7 bases outside the gene matches. Looked up from germline, CDR1 is KGHSH and CDR2 is LQKENI. CDR3 length: 18 residues. This CDR3 reads CASSPPGTSGRYTDTQYF. CDR3 sequence (DNA): TGTGCCAGCTCACCCCCTGGGACTAGCGGGAGATACACAGATACGCAGTATTTT.

The sample holds a few counts of this clone. The V and J genes are TRBV5-1 and TRBJ2-7, with D possibly matching TRBD2 (5 bases). This CDR3 is built from 15 residues. V lost 1 base to trimming and J lost 3 bases, with 14 bases between them. The germline V gene has CDR1 SGHRS and CDR2 YFSETQ. This chain's CDR3 is CASSLSIGNRYEQYF. CDR3 DNA: TGCGCCAGCAGCTTGTCGATCGGGAACCGCTACGAGCAGTACTTC. Variable domain in full (rest from reference TRBV5-1 and TRBJ2-7): KAGVTQTPRYLIKTRGQQVTLSCSPISGHRSVSWYQQTPGQGLQFLFEYFSETQRNKGNFPGRFSGRQFSNSRSEMNVSTLELGDSALYLCASSLSIGNRYEQYFGPGTRLTVT.

The chain is built from TRBV23-1 and TRBJ1-5; D gene ambiguous. TRBV23-1 belongs to the ORF category, with a function that is uncertain. The CDR3 spans 16 residues. V was pared by 0 bases and J by 3 bases, with 12 bases between. CDR3 sequence reads: CASSQSAKTLNQPQHF. The CDR3 DNA sequence: TGCGCCAGCAGTCAATCGGCAAAAACGCTCAATCAGCCCCAGCATTTT.

The chain carries TRBV7-6 and TRBJ1-3; D unclear. CDR3 length: 16 residues. Trimming left V 5 bases short and J 0 bases short, with 14 bases between. CDR1 and CDR2 from the germline V gene are SGHVS and FNYEAQ. The CDR3 DNA follows: TGTGCCAGCAGCCTCTCTTCAGCGGGCTCTGGAAACACCATATATTTT. Translation: CASSLSSAGSGNTIYF.

The chain couples TRBV4-1 to TRBJ2-1, with TRBD2 matching 8 bases. The CDR3 runs to 15 residues. Losses at the gene ends were 3 bases for V and 8 bases for J; bases not matched to a gene: 9. Germline assignment: CDR1 MGHRA and CDR2 YSYEKL. The CDR3 sequence is CASSQTSELPHEQFF. CDR3 sequence (DNA): TGCGCCAGCAGCCAGACTAGCGAGCTCCCCCATGAGCAGTTCTTC.